This T cell receptor beta chain originates from a study of shared T cell receptors in the human thymus. The CDR3 sequence is 19 residues long. CDR1 and CDR2 (germline): SEHNR, FQNEAQ (reference sequence). The V gene end was trimmed by 4 bases and the J gene end by 2 bases; junction bases not matched to a gene: 14. Here immunoSEQ multiplex PCR was the method, and the copy in TCRdb shows in-frame clones only, minus some. There are about 610,000 clones in the sample; 85% to 90% occur only once, and approximately 0.01% lies in the top ten. The same specimen was also included in a second study, on human thymus T cells.

This TCR was recovered from a boy younger than two with a congenital heart defect. This sequence joins TRBV7-9 and TRBJ1-2, with TRBD1 identical over 12 bases. The specimen sequenced was thymocytes. CDR3: CASSYTTTGGTGGNYGYTF. The DNA for the CDR3 is TGTGCCAGCAGCTACACCACCACCGGGGGGACAGGGGGCAACTATGGCTACACCTTC.